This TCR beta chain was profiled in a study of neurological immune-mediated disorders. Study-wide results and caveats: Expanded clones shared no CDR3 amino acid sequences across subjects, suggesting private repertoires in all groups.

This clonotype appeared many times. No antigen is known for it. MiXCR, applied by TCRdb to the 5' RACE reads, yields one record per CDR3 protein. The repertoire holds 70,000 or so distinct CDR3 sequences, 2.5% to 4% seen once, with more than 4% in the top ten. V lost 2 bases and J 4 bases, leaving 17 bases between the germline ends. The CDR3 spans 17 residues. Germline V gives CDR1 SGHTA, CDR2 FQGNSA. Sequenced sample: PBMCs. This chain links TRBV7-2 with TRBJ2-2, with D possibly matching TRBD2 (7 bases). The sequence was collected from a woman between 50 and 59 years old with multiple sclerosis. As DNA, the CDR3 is TGTGCCAGCAGCTTACAGCCCCGGGGGGCGGGCACCGGGGAGCTGTTTTTT. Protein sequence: CASSLQPRGAGTGELFF.